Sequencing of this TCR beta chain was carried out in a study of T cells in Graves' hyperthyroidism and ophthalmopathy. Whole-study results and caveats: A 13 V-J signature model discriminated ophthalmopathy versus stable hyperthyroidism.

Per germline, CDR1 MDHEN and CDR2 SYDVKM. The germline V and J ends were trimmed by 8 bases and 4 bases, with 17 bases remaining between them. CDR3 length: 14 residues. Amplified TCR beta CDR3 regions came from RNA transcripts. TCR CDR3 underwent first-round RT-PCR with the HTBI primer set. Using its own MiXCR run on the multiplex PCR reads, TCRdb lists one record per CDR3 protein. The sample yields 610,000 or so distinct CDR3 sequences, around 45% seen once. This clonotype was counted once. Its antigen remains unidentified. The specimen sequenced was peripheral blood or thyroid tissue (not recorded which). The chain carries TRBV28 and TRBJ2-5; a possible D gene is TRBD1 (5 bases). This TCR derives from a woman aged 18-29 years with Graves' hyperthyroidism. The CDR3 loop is CASVPWGIPETQYF. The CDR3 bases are TGTGCCAGCGTCCCTTGGGGCATTCCAGAGACCCAGTACTTC.